This T cell receptor beta chain originates from a study of cytomegalovirus exposure and HLA in healthy donors (dated by TCRdb to the late 2010s). Context from the whole study: An earlier analysis of some 600 of the donors reported about 280 Gb of sequence data and 117 million unique TCR beta sequences obtained from about 179 million T cells. A later analysis re-analyzed previously published TCR beta repertoires from hundreds of donors and added high-resolution HLA genotyping to study TCR occurrence patterns. High-throughput TCR immunosequencing, statistical association of individual TCRs with disease status, and machine learning were combined to predict cytomegalovirus infection status. A later genetic analysis took genome-wide SNP genotypes for about 65% of the roughly 670 donors and used that subset as a discovery cohort. Typing coverage differed by locus: A, B, C, DRB1 and DQB1 were typed in roughly 629-640 donors, DQA1 in roughly 500, DPA1 in 600 to 610, and DPB1 in 450 to 480. Donor age, sex, ethnicity and CMV serostatus were collected together with the repertoire data. HLA typing included class I and class II loci at four-digit resolution. Five DR-DQ haplotypes were handled as single units for association and clustering, since linkage in the cohort was strong. An earlier analysis of 587 of the donors used high-throughput TCR beta sequencing to judge whether each TCR beta V gene segment behaved as functional or pseudogenic. The study used immunosequencing to profile the T cell repertoires of approximately 650 subjects and linked those repertoires to cytomegalovirus serostatus. Rather than drawing on any new phenotypic data, the later analysis identified candidate immune exposures from TCR beta sequences and the way those sequences occurred across donors. A separate validation cohort of over 95 different subjects was used in addition to the roughly 640-subject first cohort. The study aimed to test whether cataloging public T cell receptors could reveal signatures of past pathogen exposure. All discovery cohort repertoires had been generated using a single sequencing platform. Among around 400 genotyped donors of the cohort, an average of about 240,000 unique TCR beta nucleotide sequences were sequenced per donor, around 20% of them non-productive. Of the roughly 390 genotyped donors, 65% to 90% fell in the genetic ancestry cluster associated with self-reported Caucasian donors. An early release that covered more than 550 HLA-typed donors contained approximately 290 gigabases of sequencing data and tens of millions of unique TCR sequences.

The cohort consisted of 666 healthy bone marrow donors. At the time of sampling, every cohort member was nominally healthy, though immune exposures that went unrecorded were likely present. The donor tested CMV seropositive and was one of the 289 seropositive cohort members. Each donor provided a peripheral blood sample, and peripheral blood mononuclear cells were used for TCR beta sequencing. The Qiagen DNeasy Blood Extraction Kit was used to extract genomic DNA from the blood cell samples. Looking up the germline V gene yields CDR1 SGHRS and CDR2 YFSETQ. The junction carries 18 bases between V and J, which are trimmed by 4 bases and 5 bases respectively. From the cysteine up to the phenylalanine, the CDR3 has a length of 15 residues. Only the CDR3 DNA is retained, 45 bases long and in frame from the first base. Results the study describes overall, beyond this receptor: Because the 87-base-pair reads could not distinguish some IMGT-functional V segments, including TRBV6-2 and TRBV6-3, those segments were excluded. A cluster of highly shared sequence variants was judged likely to represent a technical artifact of the sequencing pipeline. A further reported finding was that TCR beta sequences accurately predicted the HLA-A and HLA-B alleles for most subjects in the first cohort. Correlated functional status among segregating V segments might reflect linkage disequilibrium, but an unknown experimental factor could not be ruled out. Strong co-occurrence of HLA alleles, especially DR and DQ, made assigning TCR associations to individual alleles difficult. In a later genetic analysis, a missense DCLRE1C variant was associated with V-gene and J-gene trimming of TCR beta chains, and the association was replicated in an independent cohort. The authors suggested that the approach could potentially be generalized to other disease states and immunological phenotypes. In a later analysis, TCR association rates were found to vary across HLA loci, with the most associated TCRs seen for DRB1 alleles and the fewest for HLA-C alleles. A later analysis found that most CMV-associated TCR beta chains appeared HLA-restricted, with HLA associations seemingly driven largely by CMV exposure. An earlier analysis of approximately 600 of the donors showed that most TCR beta V segments appeared in productive rearrangements either about 87% or about 30% of the time, which broadly matched IMGT annotations. Cytomegalovirus status was reported to be diagnosed by the classifier with high specificity and sensitivity in both the original and validation cohorts. While some public TCRs were present in many individuals, most TCR sequences turned up only very rarely across donors. Roughly uniform sequencing depth across donors was assumed in presence/absence analyses, although this assumption may not hold. A few of the identified cytomegalovirus-associated TCR beta chains were confirmed in vitro to be specific for cytomegalovirus antigens. For the cohort, immune exposure information was limited to CMV serostatus. The study listed 150 to 200 TCR beta chains as associated with cytomegalovirus. In a later analysis, HLA-associated TCR beta chains were found to be more clonally expanded and to have lower generation probabilities than equally common non-associated chains. Because HLA typing was unavailable for some donors at each locus, only the typed subset was used in association tests. Compared with the approximately 600-donor mean, donors in an Asian-associated ancestry cluster had fewer N-insertions in productive TCRs, according to a later genetic analysis. The earlier analysis of 587 of the donors excluded roughly 16 rarely observed V segments, including chromosome 9 orphons, because counts were too low. At a false discovery rate of 0.05, a later analysis linked 15,000 to 20,000 TCR beta sequences to specific HLA alleles. Several of the top co-occurrence clusters appeared to be linked to parvovirus B19, influenza, CMV and Epstein-Barr virus, according to a later analysis. In this cohort, only TCR beta chains were sequenced, and detectable features were limited by the absence of alpha or paired-chain data.

As regards this clone: No antigen is known for it. There are no base qualities to consult, and no much larger clone falls within one base.

The library relied on the immunoSEQ multiplex PCR assay. A mixture of 60 forward primers for TCR Vbeta segments and 13 reverse primers for TCR Jbeta segments was used in the multiplex PCR. The CDR3 region of rearranged TCR beta genes was amplified from genomic DNA with a multiplex PCR assay. The amplified TCR beta libraries were sequenced on the Illumina HiSeq System as 87-base-pair reads. The original pipeline was this. A later analysis tallied approximately 87 million unique TCR beta chains across the approximately 670 repertoires, and about 10 million of those chains were shared by two or more donors. A nearest-neighbor algorithm error-corrected the raw reads and collapsed the reads into unique sequences, merging closely related sequences to remove PCR and sequencing errors. Alignment of CDR3 sequences to IMGT reference sequences was used to assign V, D and J gene segments. For a sequence to be retained, a match of at least six nucleotides was required to both a V gene segment and a J gene segment. A rearrangement counted as productive if the CDR3 had no stop codons and remained in frame with V and J, and every other rearrangement counted as non-productive. CDR3 was defined by IMGT convention, running from the second conserved V-encoded cysteine to the conserved J-encoded phenylalanine. Sequences without an unambiguous match to a single V gene segment were excluded from the earlier analysis of over 500 of the donors. In an earlier analysis of several hundred of the donors, V segments were called functional above 56.7% productive rearrangements and were called segregating when the between-donor standard deviation exceeded 5%. A statistical classification framework was developed to diagnose cytomegalovirus status using the catalog of TCR beta chain sequences. In a later analysis, V and J genes were assigned by comparing TCR nucleotide sequences against IMGT/GENE-DB human TR gene sequences. Using the TCRdist pipeline, a later analysis assigned CDR3 sequences along with most-parsimonious VDJ recombination scenarios. In a later analysis, each TCR beta chain was defined by its CDR3 amino acid sequence together with its V-gene family, and reads lacking a unique V-gene family were excluded. In a later analysis, some 600 highly shared, low-generation-probability nucleotide sequences were removed to address suspected cross-contamination and a sequencing artifact. A later analysis calculated a clonal expansion index for each public chain from normalized within-repertoire ranks of inferred template counts. In a later analysis, generation probabilities were computed with a VDJ recombination model fitted to out-of-frame rearrangements, and the resulting probabilities were checked against IGoR. In a later analysis, hypergeometric tests were used to score TCR-TCR, TCR-HLA and TCR-CMV co-occurrence, with a repertoire-size bias correction applied to TCR pairs. To estimate false discovery rates, a later analysis permuted the HLA or CMV assignments 20 times. In a later analysis, co-occurring TCRs were grouped with DBSCAN, and TCRdist sequence similarity was added when clustering was performed within HLA-allele-positive subsets. Co-occurrence clustering excluded repertoires with fewer than 30,000 or more than 120,000 public chains, plus five with anomalous nucleotide sharing. The source is immuneACCESS, and TCRdb retained only in-frame sequences with V and J called. Part of the clones is not carried over; for the studies checked, unresolved V genes explain less than half of this, and the remainder is unexplained. D and trimming come from the DNA, and the V and J calls and clone size come from that table. This sample has around 190,000 clones in its table, and roughly 9.4% of those were observed once. 1% to 1.5% of the sample goes to the ten largest clones.

The sequencing sample was made of PBMCs. The rearrangement joined TRBV5-1 to TRBJ1-1; tentative D gene TRBD1, with 5 bases matching. The source of this sequence is a woman in her 30s in good health and CMV-seropositive. The CDR3 region has the sequence CASSITTVGGTEAFF. The DNA is as follows: TGCGCCAGCAGCATTACGACGGTCGGGGGAACTGAAGCTTTCTTT.